This TCR beta chain was recorded in a study of blood T cell repertoires in COVID-19. Authors' data handling: For nucleated cells, counts were estimated from reference gene primer amplification. Profiling relied on immunoSEQ multiplex PCR, and the TCRdb table lists in-frame clones only, not all of them. D and trimming come from the DNA, and the V and J calls and clone size come from that table. Here the sample spans about 190,000 clones, about 82% being singletons. The germline V gene encodes CDR1 MDHEN and CDR2 SYDVKM. Trimming at V came to 7 bases and at J to 0 bases, leaving 5 bases not matched to a gene. This CDR3 is 15 amino acids long.

The TCR originated in a middle-aged man with acute COVID-19. Input material: PBMCs or T cells enriched from blood (not recorded which). This chain joins TRBV28 and TRBJ1-3; 8 bases fit TRBD1. As DNA, the CDR3 is TGTGCCAGCAAGGGACAGGAATACTCTGGAAACACCATATATTTT. Protein: CASKGQEYSGNTIYF.